This T cell receptor (beta chain) appears in the sequencing data of a study of cytomegalovirus exposure and HLA in healthy donors. CDR1 is SSHAT, CDR2 FNYEAQ, per germline (reference sequence). The CDR3 totals 13 residues. The V end was cut by 1 base, the J end by 9 bases, with 10 bases between. Clones were sequenced by immunoSEQ multiplex PCR, and TCRdb holds only the in-frame ones, with some missing. The sample includes about 82,000 clones, 85% to 95% of them seen just once. Separate from the roughly 670-subject first cohort, the roughly 120-subject validation cohort was the one that the donors belonged to.

This receptor was obtained from a woman between 18 and 30 years old in good health and CMV-seronegative. V and J are TRBV7-7 and TRBJ2-1; TRBD2 might be the D (5 bases). Sequencing input: PBMCs. The CDR3 is CASSLVNGVEQFF. The CDR3 nucleotides read TGTGCCAGCAGCTTAGTGAACGGGGTTGAGCAGTTCTTC.